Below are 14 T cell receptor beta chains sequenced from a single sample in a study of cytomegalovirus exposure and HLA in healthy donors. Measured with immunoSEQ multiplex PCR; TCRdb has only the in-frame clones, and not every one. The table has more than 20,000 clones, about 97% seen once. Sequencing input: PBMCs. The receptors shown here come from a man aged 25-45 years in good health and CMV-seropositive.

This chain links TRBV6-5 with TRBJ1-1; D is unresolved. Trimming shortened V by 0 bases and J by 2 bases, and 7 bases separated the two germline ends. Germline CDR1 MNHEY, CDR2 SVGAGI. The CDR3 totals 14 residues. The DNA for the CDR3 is TGTGCCAGCAGTTACTCACGGGTAAACACTGAAGCTTTCTTT. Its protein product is CASSYSRVNTEAFF.

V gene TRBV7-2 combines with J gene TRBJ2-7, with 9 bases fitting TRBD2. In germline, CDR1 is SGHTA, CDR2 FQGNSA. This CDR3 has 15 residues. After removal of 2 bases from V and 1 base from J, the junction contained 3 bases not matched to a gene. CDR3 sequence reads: CASSLWTSESYEQYF. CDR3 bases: TGTGCCAGCAGCTTATGGACTAGCGAGTCCTACGAGCAGTACTTC. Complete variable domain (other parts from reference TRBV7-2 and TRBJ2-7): GAGVSQSPSNKVTEKGKDVELRCDPISGHTALYWYRQSLGQGLEFLIYFQGNSAPDKSGLPSDRFSAERTGGSVSTLTIQRTQQEDSAVYLCASSLWTSESYEQYFGPGTRLTVT.

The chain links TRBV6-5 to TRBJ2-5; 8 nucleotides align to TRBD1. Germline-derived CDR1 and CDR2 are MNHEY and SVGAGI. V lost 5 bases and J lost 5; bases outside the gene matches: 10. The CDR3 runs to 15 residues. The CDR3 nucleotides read TGTGCCAGCAGTCTGAACAGGGGGGAGTCGGAGACCCAGTACTTC. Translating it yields CASSLNRGESETQYF.

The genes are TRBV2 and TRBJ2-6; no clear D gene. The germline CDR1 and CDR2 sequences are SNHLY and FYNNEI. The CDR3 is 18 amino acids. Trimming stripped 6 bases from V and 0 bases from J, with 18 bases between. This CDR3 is CASRQDIRPISGANVLTF. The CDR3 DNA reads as TGTGCCAGCAGGCAGGATATACGCCCGATCTCTGGGGCCAACGTCCTGACTTTC.

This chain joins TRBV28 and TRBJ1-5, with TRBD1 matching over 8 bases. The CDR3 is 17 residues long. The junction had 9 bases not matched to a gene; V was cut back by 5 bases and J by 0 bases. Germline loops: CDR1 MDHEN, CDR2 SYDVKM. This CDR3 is CASSPGQGGVSNQPQHF. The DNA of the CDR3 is TGTGCCAGCAGTCCCGGACAGGGAGGGGTTAGCAATCAGCCCCAGCATTTT.

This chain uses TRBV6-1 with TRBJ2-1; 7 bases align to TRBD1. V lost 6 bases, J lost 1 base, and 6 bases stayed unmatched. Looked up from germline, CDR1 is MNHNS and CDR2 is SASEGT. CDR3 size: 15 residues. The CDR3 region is CASRADRASYNEQFF. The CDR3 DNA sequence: TGTGCCAGCAGGGCCGACAGGGCTTCCTACAATGAGCAGTTCTTC.

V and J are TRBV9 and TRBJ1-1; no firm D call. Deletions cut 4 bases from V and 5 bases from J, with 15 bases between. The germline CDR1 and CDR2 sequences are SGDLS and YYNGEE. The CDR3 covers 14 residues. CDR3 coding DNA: TGTGCCAGCAGCCCGCGATCGGGAGGGACTGAAGCTTTCTTT. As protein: CASSPRSGGTEAFF.

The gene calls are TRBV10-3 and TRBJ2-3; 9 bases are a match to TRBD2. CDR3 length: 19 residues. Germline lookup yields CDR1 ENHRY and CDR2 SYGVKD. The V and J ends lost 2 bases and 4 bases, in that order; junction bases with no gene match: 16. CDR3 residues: CAISEHQEKASGIADTQYF. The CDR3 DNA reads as TGTGCCATCAGTGAGCACCAGGAGAAGGCTAGCGGGATCGCAGATACGCAGTATTTT.

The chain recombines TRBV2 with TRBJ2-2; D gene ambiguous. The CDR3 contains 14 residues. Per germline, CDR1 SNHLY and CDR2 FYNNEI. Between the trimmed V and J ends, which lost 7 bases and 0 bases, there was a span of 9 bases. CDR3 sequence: CASKARANTGELFF. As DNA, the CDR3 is TGTGCCAGCAAGGCTAGAGCGAACACCGGGGAGCTGTTTTTT.

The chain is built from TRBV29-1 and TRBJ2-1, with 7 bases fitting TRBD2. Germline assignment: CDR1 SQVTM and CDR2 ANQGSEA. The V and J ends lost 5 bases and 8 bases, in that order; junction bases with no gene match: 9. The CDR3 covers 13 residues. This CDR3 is CSVTPAGAHEQFF. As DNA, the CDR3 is TGCAGCGTTACGCCGGCGGGAGCCCATGAGCAGTTCTTC.

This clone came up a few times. CDR3 sequence (DNA): TGTGCCAGCAGTGAATTTACAGGCCCTAACTATGGCTACACCTTC. It translates to CASSEFTGPNYGYTF. The chain joins TRBV6-1 to TRBJ1-2, with D perhaps TRBD1 (5 bases). This CDR3 is built from 15 residues. The germline gives CDR1 MNHNS, CDR2 SASEGT. Deletions cut 2 bases from V and 0 bases from J, with 10 bases between.

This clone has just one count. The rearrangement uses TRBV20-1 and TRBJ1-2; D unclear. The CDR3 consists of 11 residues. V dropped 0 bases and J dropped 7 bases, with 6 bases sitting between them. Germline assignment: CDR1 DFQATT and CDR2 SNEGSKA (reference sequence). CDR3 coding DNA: TGCAGTGCTAGAGATCGGGTTGGCTACACCTTC. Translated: CSARDRVGYTF.

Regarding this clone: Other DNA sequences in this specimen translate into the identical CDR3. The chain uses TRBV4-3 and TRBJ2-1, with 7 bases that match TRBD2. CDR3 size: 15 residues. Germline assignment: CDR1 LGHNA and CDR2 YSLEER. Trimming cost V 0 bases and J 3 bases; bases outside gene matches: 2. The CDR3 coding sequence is TGCGCCAGCAGCCAAGAAGGCGGGAGCTACAATGAGCAGTTCTTC. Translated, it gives CASSQEGGSYNEQFF.

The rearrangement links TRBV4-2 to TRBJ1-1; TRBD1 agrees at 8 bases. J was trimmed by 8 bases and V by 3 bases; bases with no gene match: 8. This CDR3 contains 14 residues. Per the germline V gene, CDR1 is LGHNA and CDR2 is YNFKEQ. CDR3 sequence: CASSQSGQVNEAFF. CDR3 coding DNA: TGTGCCAGCAGCCAGTCGGGACAGGTGAACGAAGCTTTCTTT.